The 2 T cell receptor beta chains listed next were all sequenced from one sample in a study of human T cells and chemical hapten exposure. The time point was: pre-sensitization, week 0. The treatment was: therapeutic diphenylcyclopropenone sensitization with weekly scalp DPC. Via MiXCR, TCRdb re-called the RACE reads, giving one row per CDR3 protein. The sample has roughly 100,000 distinct CDR3 sequences; roughly 9.1% are singletons. The specimen comprised whole blood, sampled in connection with sensitization to the hapten diphenylcyclopropenone (DPC). The receptor source for this set is a middle-aged woman with alopecia areata. Some clones in this sample may be carry-over from other donors' samples.

The CDR3 nucleotides are TGTGCCAGCAGTTTCGGGATCGGGGACTATGGCTACACCTTC. This gives the protein CASSFGIGDYGYTF. The V and J genes are TRBV6-2 or TRBV6-3 and TRBJ1-2; D is undetermined. The CDR3 spans 14 residues. V was clipped by 4 bases and J by 3 bases, with 12 bases between them. Germline V lookup: CDR1 MNHEY, CDR2 SVGEGT.

This clonotype was detected ten times or more. The chain combines TRBV28 with TRBJ1-5; no clear D gene. This CDR3 has 14 residues. Germline V gives CDR1 MDHEN, CDR2 SYDVKM. Trimming shortened V by 6 bases and J by 4 bases, and 13 bases separated the two germline ends. In DNA, the CDR3 is TGTGCCAGCAGGTTCATAGGAGTAAATCAGCCCCAGCATTTT. As protein: CASRFIGVNQPQHF.